This T cell receptor beta chain stems from a study of a mutant IDH1 vaccine in newly diagnosed glioma. Stated time point: week 35, safety follow-up. The vaccine gave 300 ug of a 20-mer mutant IDH1 peptide subcutaneously per dose. The protocol was immunoSEQ multiplex PCR, while the TCRdb copy is restricted to in-frame clones and leaves out a portion. The sample has 45,000 to 55,000 clones; 76% are singletons. A remark on this clone: No antigen is known for it.

The J segment lost 7 bases and the V segment lost 5 bases, leaving 15 bases of the junction unmatched. Germline V CDR1 and CDR2: SGHNT, YENEEA. This CDR3 contains 17 residues. The origin of this receptor is a man in his forties with glioma. This sample comprised PBMCs, obtained from a glioma patient whose treatment included an IDH1 peptide vaccine. The chain uses TRBV11-3 and TRBJ2-2; 8 bases map to TRBD2. The CDR3 reads CASSLHTSGRGGGELFF. CDR3 sequence (DNA): TGTGCCAGCAGCCTTCATACTAGCGGAAGGGGCGGCGGGGAGCTGTTTTTT.